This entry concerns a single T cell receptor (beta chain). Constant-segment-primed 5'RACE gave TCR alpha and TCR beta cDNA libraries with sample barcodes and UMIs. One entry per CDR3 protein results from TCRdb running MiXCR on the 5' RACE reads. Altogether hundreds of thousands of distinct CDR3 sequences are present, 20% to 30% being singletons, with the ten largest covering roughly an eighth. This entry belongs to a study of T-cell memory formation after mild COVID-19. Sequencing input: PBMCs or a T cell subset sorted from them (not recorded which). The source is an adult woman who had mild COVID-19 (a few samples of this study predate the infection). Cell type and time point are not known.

CDR3 DNA sequence: TGTGCCATCGAGAACCCCGGGGCAGGGAGCGGCTACACCTTC. Residues: CAIENPGAGSGYTF. V usage is TRBV12-3 or TRBV12-4 and J usage is TRBJ1-2; D may be TRBD1 (5 bases). The CDR3 has 14 residues. V shed 10 bases and J shed 8 bases, with 23 bases lying between them.